Detailed here is one T cell receptor (beta chain). Its antigen is currently unknown. The sample belongs to a study of cytomegalovirus exposure and HLA in healthy donors. Study-level results: Published work reported that the classifier diagnosed cytomegalovirus status with high specificity and sensitivity.

Germline values: CDR1 SGHDT, CDR2 YYEEEE. The CDR3 loop spans 16 amino acids. V was clipped by 4 bases and J by 2 bases, with 16 bases between them. Repertoires were generated with immunoSEQ multiplex PCR, while TCRdb's copy carries only in-frame clones and drops some. In the table there are some 210,000 clones, roughly 80% of which are singletons. Donors were drawn from the approximately 120-subject validation cohort, separate from the roughly 700-subject first cohort. The clonotype was recovered from a woman between 18 and 30 years old in good health and CMV-seronegative. The chain employs TRBV5-6 and TRBJ1-3, with unresolved D. The sequenced sample was PBMCs. The CDR3 protein is CASSTSPSDPGNTIYF. CDR3 in DNA: TGTGCCAGCAGCACCTCGCCCAGTGACCCTGGAAACACCATATATTTT.